These 23 T cell receptor beta chains were all obtained from the same sample, sequenced in a study of blood T cell repertoires in COVID-19. TCRdb's table, derived via immunoSEQ multiplex PCR, lists solely in-frame clones and lacks some. The sample lists some 160,000 clones, around 90% seen once, with roughly 2.4% in the top ten. Source material: peripheral blood. These TCRs come from a woman of 80 years or more with COVID-19, enrolled during active disease.

The chain combines TRBV6-4 with TRBJ2-2; D remains ambiguous. V lost 2 bases and J 4 bases, leaving 5 bases between the germline ends. The CDR3 loop spans 13 amino acids. The V gene's germline CDR1 is MRHNA and CDR2 SNTAGT. CDR3 DNA sequence: TGTGCCAGCAGTGACACGGGCACCGGGGAGCTGTTTTTT. Its translation: CASSDTGTGELFF.

The rearrangement joins TRBV18 to TRBJ1-3, with TRBD1 matching over 7 bases. The V segment lost 3 bases and the J segment 4 bases; nucleotides outside the gene matches: 18. CDR1 and CDR2 (germline): KGHSH, LQKENI. The length of the CDR3 is 19 residues. CDR3 amino acids: CASSPYVGDREIGGNTIYF. The CDR3 bases are TGTGCCAGCTCACCCTACGTAGGAGACAGGGAAATCGGCGGAAACACCATATATTTT.

About this clone: Other DNA sequences in this specimen translate into the identical CDR3. The V and J genes are TRBV7-9 and TRBJ2-1; a weak D match, TRBD1 (6 bases). V lost 0 bases and J 6 bases, leaving 6 bases between the germline ends. This CDR3 region has 13 residues. Per the germline V gene, CDR1 is SEHNR and CDR2 is FQNEAQ (reference sequence). CDR3: CASSLAGGNEQFF. In nucleotides, the CDR3 is TGTGCCAGCAGCTTAGCAGGGGGCAATGAGCAGTTCTTC. The full variable domain, rest sourced from reference TRBV7-9 and TRBJ2-1, is DTGVSQNPRHKITKRGQNVTFRCDPISEHNRLYWYRQTLGQGPEFLTYFQNEAQLEKSRLLSDRFSAERPKGSFSTLEIQRTEQGDSAMYLCASSLAGGNEQFFGPGTRLTVL.

This sequence joins TRBV19 and TRBJ2-6, with D tentatively TRBD2 (7 bases). CDR3 length equals 17 residues. Deletions cut 3 bases from V and 0 bases from J, with 12 bases between. Germline V CDR1 and CDR2: LNHDA, SQIVND (reference sequence). CDR3 bases: TGTGCCAGTAGTATCGGGGGAGGGGGCTCTGGGGCCAACGTCCTGACTTTC. It codes for CASSIGGGGSGANVLTF.

This chain joins TRBV18 and TRBJ1-2; 9 bases are shared with TRBD1. Trimming removed 3 bases from V and 2 bases from J; junction bases left unmatched: 4. The germline V gene has CDR1 KGHSH and CDR2 LQKENI. The CDR3 runs 15 residues. The CDR3 here is CASSPRTGENYGYTF. The CDR3 coding sequence is TGTGCCAGCTCACCTCGGACAGGGGAGAACTATGGCTACACCTTC.

This chain links TRBV9 with TRBJ1-4; D gene ambiguous. V was trimmed by 2 bases and J by 8 bases, leaving 19 bases between them. This CDR3 is 16 amino acids long. The V gene's germline CDR1 is SGDLS and CDR2 YYNGEE. CDR3 nucleotide sequence: TGTGCCAGCAGCGTGGGAGGGCGGCTGGTAGGGGAAAAACTGTTTTTT. Protein: CASSVGGRLVGEKLFF.

V is TRBV7-2 and J is TRBJ1-5; 7 bases map to TRBD1. Germline V gene data show CDR1 as SGHTA and CDR2 as FQGNSA. The V gene end was trimmed by 1 base and the J gene end by 5 bases; junction bases not matched to a gene: 5. This CDR3 has 15 amino acids. The DNA of the CDR3 is TGTGCCAGCAGCTTAGTGGTAACAGGGGATCAGCCCCAGCATTTT. Protein sequence: CASSLVVTGDQPQHF.

The V and J genes are TRBV28 and TRBJ1-2, with 8 bases fitting TRBD1. Germline V gene lookup returns CDR1 MDHEN and CDR2 SYDVKM. The CDR3 totals 14 residues. J gave up 8 bases and V 11 bases, and 16 bases lay outside the gene matches. Written as DNA, the CDR3 is TGTGCCGGCCGGAAACAGGGGGGAGCGGGAGGCTACACCTTC. Translation: CAGRKQGGAGGYTF.

This clone was recorded only once. V usage is TRBV28 and J usage is TRBJ2-7, with TRBD1 identical over 9 bases. J gave up 3 bases and V 6 bases, and 9 bases lay outside the gene matches. The CDR3 is 15 amino acids. The V gene's germline CDR1 is MDHEN and CDR2 SYDVKM. The CDR3 sequence: CASRTMVGQGYEQYF. The CDR3 DNA reads as TGTGCCAGCAGAACCATGGTGGGACAGGGCTACGAGCAGTACTTC.

This clone was seen just once. CDR3 sequence: CASRNAGDTGELFF. CDR3 nucleotides: TGTGCCAGCAGGAACGCGGGGGACACCGGGGAGCTGTTTTTT. This rearrangement joins TRBV6-5 to TRBJ2-2, with 7 positions matching TRBD2. The CDR3 extends over 14 amino acids. The V and J ends lost 6 bases and 3 bases, in that order; junction bases with no gene match: 4. Germline values: CDR1 MNHEY, CDR2 SVGAGI.

V and J are TRBV14 and TRBJ1-2; TRBD1 matches 7 bases. This CDR3 region has 14 residues. Losses at the gene ends were 1 base for V and 3 bases for J; bases not matched to a gene: 2. Germline V gives CDR1 SGHDN, CDR2 FVKESK. The CDR3 DNA sequence: TGTGCCAGCAGCCAAGCCCAGGGGGACTATGGCTACACCTTC. Translating gives CASSQAQGDYGYTF.

The chain recombines TRBV9 with TRBJ2-7; tentatively, D is TRBD2 (6 bases). Trimming shortened V by 0 bases and J by 6 bases, and 13 bases separated the two germline ends. The CDR3 runs 14 residues. CDR1 and CDR2 from the germline V gene are SGDLS and YYNGEE. This CDR3 is CASSVVPGEGEQYF. As DNA, the CDR3 is TGTGCCAGCAGCGTAGTCCCGGGAGAGGGCGAGCAGTACTTC. The full variable domain, rest sourced from reference TRBV9 and TRBJ2-7, is DSGVTQTPKHLITATGQRVTLRCSPRSGDLSVYWYQQSLDQGLQFLIQYYNGEERAKGNILERFSAQQFPDLHSELNLSSLELGDSALYFCASSVVPGEGEQYFGPGTRLTVT.

The V and J genes are TRBV9 and TRBJ1-1; D not certain. V was cut by 0 bases and J by 2 bases, with 8 bases left in between. The V gene's germline CDR1 is SGDLS and CDR2 YYNGEE. This CDR3 contains 14 residues. The CDR3 DNA follows: TGTGCCAGCAGCGTAGGAGGGTTCAACACTGAAGCTTTCTTT. Its translation is CASSVGGFNTEAFF.

The chain couples TRBV4-1 to TRBJ1-2; 7 bases are a match to TRBD1. The J segment lost 2 bases and the V segment lost 2 bases, leaving 2 bases of the junction unmatched. The CDR3 totals 14 residues. Germline V lookup: CDR1 MGHRA, CDR2 YSYEKL. This CDR3 is CASSQPTGNYGYTF. The CDR3, as DNA: TGCGCCAGCAGCCAACCGACAGGGAACTATGGCTACACCTTC.

This chain uses TRBV5-6 with TRBJ1-1; no definite D call. The CDR3 is 14 residues long. Trimming took 0 bases from V and 1 from J, leaving 7 bases between them. The germline V gene has CDR1 SGHDT and CDR2 YYEEEE. CDR3: CASSLGQRNTEAFF. CDR3 sequence (DNA): TGTGCCAGCAGCTTGGGGCAGCGGAACACTGAAGCTTTCTTT.

The chain joins TRBV6-5 to TRBJ1-2; TRBD1 agrees at 8 bases. CDR3 length: 15 residues. Germline assignment: CDR1 MNHEY and CDR2 SVGAGI. With V trimmed by 5 bases and J by 6 bases, 11 bases remained unmatched. This CDR3 is CASSLFVDRGNGYTF. DNA for the CDR3: TGTGCCAGCAGTCTTTTCGTAGACAGGGGTAATGGCTACACCTTC.

J is TRBJ1-6 and V is TRBV5-1, with TRBD1 matching 7 bases. CDR1 and CDR2 (germline): SGHRS, YFSETQ. V trimming: 6 bases; J trimming: 8 bases; junction bases outside the gene matches: 14. This CDR3 is 16 amino acids long. The chain's CDR3 is CASTIGGGQRDSPLHF. CDR3 sequence (DNA): TGCGCCAGCACCATTGGAGGGGGACAGAGGGATTCACCCCTCCACTTT.

V usage is TRBV13 and J usage is TRBJ2-5; 10 bases fit TRBD1. Germline V lookup: CDR1 PRHDT, CDR2 FYEKMQ (reference sequence). With V trimmed by 5 bases and J by 4 bases, 10 bases remained unmatched. CDR3 length: 16 residues. CDR3 sequence reads: CASSGSGQGIIETQYF. The CDR3 bases are TGTGCCAGCAGCGGGTCGGGACAGGGGATTATAGAGACCCAGTACTTC.

V gene TRBV28 combines with J gene TRBJ1-5; weak D call: TRBD1 (6 bases). V was clipped by 8 bases and J by 1 base, with 12 bases between them. CDR3 length equals 14 residues. Germline CDR1 and CDR2: MDHEN and SYDVKM. The CDR3 here is CASQGTGSNQPQHF. CDR3 coding DNA: TGTGCCAGCCAGGGGACGGGAAGCAATCAGCCCCAGCATTTT.

The chain couples TRBV18 to TRBJ2-1; 13 bases align to TRBD2. V gave up 1 base and J gave up 15 bases; unmatched junction bases: 9. The CDR3 runs 15 residues. Germline CDR1 is KGHSH and CDR2 is LQKENI. The DNA for the CDR3 is TGTGCCAGCTCACCACAAGGACTAGCGGGAGAAACACGGTTCTTC. The encoded protein is CASSPQGLAGETRFF.

The rearrangement links TRBV20-1 to TRBJ2-5; D is possibly TRBD2 (5 bases). Trimming removed 7 bases from V and 5 bases from J, with 11 bases in between. The CDR3 loop spans 11 amino acids. Germline CDR1 reads DFQATT; CDR2 reads SNEGSKA (reference sequence). CDR3 sequence: CSVQRFETQYF. The CDR3 nucleotides are TGCAGTGTCCAGCGGTTCGAGACCCAGTACTTC.

The rearrangement uses TRBV5-4 and TRBJ1-5; D is unresolved. Trimming removed 3 bases from V and 5 bases from J, with 9 bases in between. Germline CDR1 is SGHNT and CDR2 is YYREEE (reference sequence). This CDR3 contains 13 residues. The chain's CDR3 is CASSSGPDQPQHF. Written as DNA, the CDR3 is TGTGCCAGCAGCTCTGGGCCAGATCAGCCCCAGCATTTT.

V usage is TRBV6-4 and J usage is TRBJ1-5; possibly TRBD1 for D (6 bases). The germline V gene has CDR1 MRHNA and CDR2 SNTAGT. This CDR3 contains 15 residues. The V end was cut by 11 bases, the J end by 2 bases, with 19 bases between. The CDR3 region is CAPYREVGRNQPQHF. The DNA of the CDR3 is TGTGCCCCCTACAGGGAAGTCGGTCGCAATCAGCCCCAGCATTTT.